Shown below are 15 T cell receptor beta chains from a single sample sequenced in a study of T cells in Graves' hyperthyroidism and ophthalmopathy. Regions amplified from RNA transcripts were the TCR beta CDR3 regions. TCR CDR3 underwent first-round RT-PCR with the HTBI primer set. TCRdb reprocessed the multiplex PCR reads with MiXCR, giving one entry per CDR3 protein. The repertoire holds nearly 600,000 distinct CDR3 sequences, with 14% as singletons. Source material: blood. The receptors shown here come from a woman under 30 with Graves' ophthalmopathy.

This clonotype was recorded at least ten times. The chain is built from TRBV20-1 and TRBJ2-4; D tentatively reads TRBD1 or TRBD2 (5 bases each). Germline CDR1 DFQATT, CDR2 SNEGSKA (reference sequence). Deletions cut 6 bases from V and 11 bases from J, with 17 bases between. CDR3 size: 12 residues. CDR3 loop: CSATSEAGLQYF. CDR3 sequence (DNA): TGCAGTGCCACCTCGGAGGCAGGGCTTCAGTACTTC.

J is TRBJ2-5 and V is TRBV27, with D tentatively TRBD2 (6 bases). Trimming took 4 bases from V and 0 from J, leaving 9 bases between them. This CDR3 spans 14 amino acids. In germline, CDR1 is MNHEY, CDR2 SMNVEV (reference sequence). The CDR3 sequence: CASSYAGYQETQYF. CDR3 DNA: TGTGCCAGCAGTTACGCGGGGTACCAAGAGACCCAGTACTTC.

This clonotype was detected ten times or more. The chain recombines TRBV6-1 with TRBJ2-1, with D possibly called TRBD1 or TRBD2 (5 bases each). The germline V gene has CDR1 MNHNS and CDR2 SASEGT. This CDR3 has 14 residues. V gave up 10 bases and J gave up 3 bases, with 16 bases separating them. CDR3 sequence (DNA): TGTGCCATCCATCCCGGGACCGACTACAATGAGCAGTTCTTC. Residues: CAIHPGTDYNEQFF.

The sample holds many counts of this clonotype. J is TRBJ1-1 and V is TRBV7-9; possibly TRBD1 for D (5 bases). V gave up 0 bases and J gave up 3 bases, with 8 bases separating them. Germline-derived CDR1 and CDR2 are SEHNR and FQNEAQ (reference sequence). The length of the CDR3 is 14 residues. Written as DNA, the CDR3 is TGTGCCAGCAGCTTAGCAGGGACGGACACTGAAGCTTTCTTT. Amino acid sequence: CASSLAGTDTEAFF.

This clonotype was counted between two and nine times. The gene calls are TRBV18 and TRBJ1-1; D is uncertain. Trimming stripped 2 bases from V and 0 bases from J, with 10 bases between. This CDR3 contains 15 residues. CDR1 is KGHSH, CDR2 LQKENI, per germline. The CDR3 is CASSPTTEVNTEAFF. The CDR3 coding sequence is TGTGCCAGCTCACCAACGACTGAGGTGAACACTGAAGCTTTCTTT.

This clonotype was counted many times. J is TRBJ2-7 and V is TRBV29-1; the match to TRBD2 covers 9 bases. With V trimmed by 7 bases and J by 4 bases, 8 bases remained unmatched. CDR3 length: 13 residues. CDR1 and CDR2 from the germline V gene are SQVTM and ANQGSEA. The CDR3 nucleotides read TGCAGCGCGAGCGGGGGGCCTAAGTACGAGCAGTACTTC. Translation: CSASGGPKYEQYF.

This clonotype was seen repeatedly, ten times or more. The CDR3 DNA sequence: TGTGCCAGTAGTATAGATCTGTCGGGGGGCAATCAGCCCCAGCATTTT. This sequence encodes CASSIDLSGGNQPQHF. The chain is built from TRBV19 and TRBJ1-5; perhaps TRBD1 as D (5 bases). Germline lookup yields CDR1 LNHDA and CDR2 SQIVND (reference sequence). The ends were cut back, 0 bases at V and 2 bases at J, with 11 bases in the middle. The CDR3 has 16 amino acids.

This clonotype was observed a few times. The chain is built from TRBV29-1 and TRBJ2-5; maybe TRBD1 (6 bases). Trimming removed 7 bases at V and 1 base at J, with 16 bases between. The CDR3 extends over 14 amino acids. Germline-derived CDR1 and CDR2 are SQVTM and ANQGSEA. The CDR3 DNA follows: TGCAGCGGGAAACGAAACAGGGCCCAAGAGACCCAGTACTTC. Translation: CSGKRNRAQETQYF.

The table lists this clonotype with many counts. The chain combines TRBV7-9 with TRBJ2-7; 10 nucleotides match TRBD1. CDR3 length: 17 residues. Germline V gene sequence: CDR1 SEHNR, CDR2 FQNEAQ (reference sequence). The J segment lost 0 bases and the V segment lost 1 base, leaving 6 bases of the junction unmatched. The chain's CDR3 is CASSLDFGQGGSYEQYF. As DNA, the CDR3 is TGTGCCAGCAGCTTAGATTTCGGACAGGGGGGCTCCTACGAGCAGTACTTC.

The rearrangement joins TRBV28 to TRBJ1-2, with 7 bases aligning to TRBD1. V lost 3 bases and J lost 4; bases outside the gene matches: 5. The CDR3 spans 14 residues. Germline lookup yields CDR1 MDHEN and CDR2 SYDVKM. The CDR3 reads CASSFQTGIYGYTF. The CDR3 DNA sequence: TGTGCCAGCAGTTTTCAGACAGGGATCTATGGCTACACCTTC.

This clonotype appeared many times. Here the CDR3 reads CASSLGEGMNEQFF. The CDR3, as DNA: TGTGCCAGCAGCTTAGGAGAGGGAATGAATGAGCAGTTCTTC. This chain uses TRBV11-3 with TRBJ2-1; a possible D gene is TRBD2 (5 bases). The CDR3 is 14 amino acids. Germline CDR1 is SGHNT and CDR2 is YENEEA. V dropped 1 base and J dropped 7 bases, with 11 bases sitting between them.

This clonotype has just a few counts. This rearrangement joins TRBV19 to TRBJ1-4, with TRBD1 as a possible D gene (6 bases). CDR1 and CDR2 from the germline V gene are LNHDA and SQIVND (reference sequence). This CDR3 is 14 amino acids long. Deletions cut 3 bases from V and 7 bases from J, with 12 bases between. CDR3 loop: CASSIGGAPEKLFF. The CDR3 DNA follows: TGTGCCAGTAGTATTGGGGGGGCGCCTGAAAAACTGTTTTTT.

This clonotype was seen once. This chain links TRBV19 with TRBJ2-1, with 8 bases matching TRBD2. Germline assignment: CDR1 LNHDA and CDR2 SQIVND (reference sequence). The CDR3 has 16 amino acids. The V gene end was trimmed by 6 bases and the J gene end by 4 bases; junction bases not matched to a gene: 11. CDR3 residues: CASSPRGGGPYNEQFF. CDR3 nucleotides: TGTGCCAGTAGCCCCCGGGGGGGAGGCCCTTACAATGAGCAGTTCTTC.

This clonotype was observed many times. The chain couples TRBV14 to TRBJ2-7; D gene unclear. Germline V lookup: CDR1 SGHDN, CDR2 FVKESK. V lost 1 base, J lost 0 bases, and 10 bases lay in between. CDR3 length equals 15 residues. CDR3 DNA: TGTGCCAGCAGCCAAGGATTCCAGTTCTCCTACGAGCAGTACTTC. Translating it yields CASSQGFQFSYEQYF.

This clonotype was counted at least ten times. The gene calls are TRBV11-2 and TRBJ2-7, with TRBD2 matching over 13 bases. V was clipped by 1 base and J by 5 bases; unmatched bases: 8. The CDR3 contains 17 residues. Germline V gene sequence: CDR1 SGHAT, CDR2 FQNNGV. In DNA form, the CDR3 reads TGTGCCAGCAGCTTAGTGCAAGGACTAGCGGGAGTTAACGAGCAGTACTTC. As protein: CASSLVQGLAGVNEQYF. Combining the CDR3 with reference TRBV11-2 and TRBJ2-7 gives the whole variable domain EAGVAQSPRYKIIEKRQSVAFWCNPISGHATLYWYQQILGQGPKLLIQFQNNGVVDDSQLPKDRFSAERLKGVDSTLKIQPAKLEDSAVYLCASSLVQGLAGVNEQYFGPGTRLTVT.